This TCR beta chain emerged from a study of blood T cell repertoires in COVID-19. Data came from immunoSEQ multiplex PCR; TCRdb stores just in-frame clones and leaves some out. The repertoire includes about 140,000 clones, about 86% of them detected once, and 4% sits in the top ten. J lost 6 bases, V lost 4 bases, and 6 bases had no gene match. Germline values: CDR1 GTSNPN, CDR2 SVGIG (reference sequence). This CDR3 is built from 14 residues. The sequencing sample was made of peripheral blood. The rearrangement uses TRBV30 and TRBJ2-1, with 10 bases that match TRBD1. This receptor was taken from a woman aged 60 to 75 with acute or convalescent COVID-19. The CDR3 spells CAWNGDRGLNEQFF. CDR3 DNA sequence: TGTGCCTGGAACGGGGACAGGGGCCTCAATGAGCAGTTCTTC.